The source of this T cell receptor beta chain is a study of beta chain features in type 1 diabetes. Whole-study results and caveats: The study found fewer insertions and more deletions at VDJ junctions in type 1 diabetes patients. Compared with healthy donors, patients appeared to share more similar naive, central memory and regulatory TCRB repertoires. It was not settled here whether HLA type affects TCRB rearrangement.

cDNA synthesis used the whole RNA isolate, giving expressed TCRB sequences. Generated by immunoSEQ multiplex PCR, the TCRdb table keeps only in-frame clones and is missing some. Of 150,000 to 200,000 clones listed, about 9.1% were seen once; the top ten hold 2% to 2.5%. V lost 4 bases, J lost 1 base, and 15 bases lay in between. The CDR3 loop spans 16 amino acids. Germline values: CDR1 SGDLS, CDR2 YYNGEE. As to this clone: As yet, its antigen is unknown.

Stem cell-like memory, regulatory, central memory and naive CD4+ cells were sorted via CD45RO/CCR7/CD25/CD127/CD95/CD27. The clonotype originates from a woman aged 18-29 years in good health. The chain carries TRBV9 and TRBJ2-1, with D perhaps matching TRBD2 (7 bases). The material sequenced was central memory CD4+ T cells from blood. CDR3 sequence: CASSPRGAGSYNEQFF. For the CDR3, the DNA is TGTGCCAGCAGCCCCCGGGGGGCGGGTTCCTACAATGAGCAGTTCTTC.